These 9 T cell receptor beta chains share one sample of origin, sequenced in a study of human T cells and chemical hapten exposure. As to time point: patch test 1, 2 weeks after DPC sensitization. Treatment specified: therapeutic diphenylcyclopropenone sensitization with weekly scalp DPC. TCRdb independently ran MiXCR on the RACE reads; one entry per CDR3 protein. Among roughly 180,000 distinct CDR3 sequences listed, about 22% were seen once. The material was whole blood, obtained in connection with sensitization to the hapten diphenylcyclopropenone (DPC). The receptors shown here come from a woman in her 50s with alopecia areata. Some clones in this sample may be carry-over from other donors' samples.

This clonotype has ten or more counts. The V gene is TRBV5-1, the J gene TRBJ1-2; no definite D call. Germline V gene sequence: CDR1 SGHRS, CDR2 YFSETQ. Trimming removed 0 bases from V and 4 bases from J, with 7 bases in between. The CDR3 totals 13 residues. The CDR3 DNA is TGCGCCAGCAGCTTGGAGGGTACCTATGGCTACACCTTC. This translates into CASSLEGTYGYTF.

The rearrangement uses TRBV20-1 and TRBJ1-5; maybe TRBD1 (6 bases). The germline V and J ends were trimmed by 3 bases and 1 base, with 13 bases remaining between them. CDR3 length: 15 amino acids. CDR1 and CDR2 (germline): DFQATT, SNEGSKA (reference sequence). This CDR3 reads CSASSGTQSNQPQHF. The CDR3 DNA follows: TGCAGTGCTAGTTCTGGGACACAAAGCAATCAGCCCCAGCATTTT.

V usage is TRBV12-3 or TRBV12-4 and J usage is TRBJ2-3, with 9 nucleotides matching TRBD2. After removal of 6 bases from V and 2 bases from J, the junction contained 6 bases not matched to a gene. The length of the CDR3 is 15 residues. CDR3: CASRQSGRNTDTQYF. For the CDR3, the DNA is TGTGCCAGCAGACAAAGCGGGAGGAACACAGATACGCAGTATTTT.

CDR3 nucleotide sequence: TGTGCCAGCAGTTTACTGACTAGCGGGAGAACAGGGAATGAGCAGTTCTTC. This encodes CASSLLTSGRTGNEQFF. V gene TRBV28 combines with J gene TRBJ2-1, with 12 bases matching TRBD2. The CDR3 length is 17 residues. Trimming removed 2 bases from V and 7 bases from J; junction bases left unmatched: 9. CDR1 is MDHEN and CDR2 is SYDVKM in the germline V gene.

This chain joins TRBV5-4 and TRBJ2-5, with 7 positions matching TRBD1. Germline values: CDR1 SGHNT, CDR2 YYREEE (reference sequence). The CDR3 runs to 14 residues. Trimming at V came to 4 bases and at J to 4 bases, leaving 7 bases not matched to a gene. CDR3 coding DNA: TGTGCCAGCAGCGGGGGACAGCGAGGAGAGACCCAGTACTTC. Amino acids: CASSGGQRGETQYF.

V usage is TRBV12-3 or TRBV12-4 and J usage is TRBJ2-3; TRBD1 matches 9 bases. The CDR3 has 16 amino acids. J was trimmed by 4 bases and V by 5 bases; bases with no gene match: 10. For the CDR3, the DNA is TGTGCCAGCAGTCCCGCGGGGACAGGGCGCGCAGATACGCAGTATTTT. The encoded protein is CASSPAGTGRADTQYF.

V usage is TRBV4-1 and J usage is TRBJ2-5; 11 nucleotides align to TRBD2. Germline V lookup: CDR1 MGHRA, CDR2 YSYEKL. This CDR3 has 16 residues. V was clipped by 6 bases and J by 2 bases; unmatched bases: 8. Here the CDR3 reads CASRNSGRANQETQYF. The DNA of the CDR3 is TGCGCCAGCAGAAATAGCGGGAGGGCCAATCAAGAGACCCAGTACTTC.

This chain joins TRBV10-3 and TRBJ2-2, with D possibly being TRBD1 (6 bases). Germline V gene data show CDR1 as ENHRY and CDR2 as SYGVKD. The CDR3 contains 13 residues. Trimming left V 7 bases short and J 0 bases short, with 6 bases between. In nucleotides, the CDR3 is TGTGCCATCACAGGGGCGAACACCGGGGAGCTGTTTTTT. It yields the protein CAITGANTGELFF.

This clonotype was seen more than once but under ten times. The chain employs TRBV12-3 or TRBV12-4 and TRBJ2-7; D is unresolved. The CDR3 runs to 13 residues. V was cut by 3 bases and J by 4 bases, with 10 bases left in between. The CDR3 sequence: CASSLAPEYEQYF. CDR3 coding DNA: TGTGCCAGCAGTTTGGCACCAGAGTACGAGCAGTACTTC.